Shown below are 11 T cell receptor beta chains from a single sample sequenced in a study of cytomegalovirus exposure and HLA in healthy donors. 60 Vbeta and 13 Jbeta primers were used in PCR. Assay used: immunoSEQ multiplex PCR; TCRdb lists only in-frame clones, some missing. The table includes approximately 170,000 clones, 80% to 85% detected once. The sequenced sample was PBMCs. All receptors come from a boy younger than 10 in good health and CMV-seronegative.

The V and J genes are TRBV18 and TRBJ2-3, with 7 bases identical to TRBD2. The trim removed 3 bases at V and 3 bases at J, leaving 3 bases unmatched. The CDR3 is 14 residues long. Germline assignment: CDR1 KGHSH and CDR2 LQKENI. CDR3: CASSPIGGTDTQYF. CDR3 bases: TGTGCCAGCTCACCGATCGGGGGGACAGATACGCAGTATTTT.

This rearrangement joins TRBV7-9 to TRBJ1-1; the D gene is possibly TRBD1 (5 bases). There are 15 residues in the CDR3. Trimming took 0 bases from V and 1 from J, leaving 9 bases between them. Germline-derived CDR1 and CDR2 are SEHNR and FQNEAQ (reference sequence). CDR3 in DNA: TGTGCCAGCAGCTTAGCTCGGACACAGAACACTGAAGCTTTCTTT. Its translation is CASSLARTQNTEAFF.

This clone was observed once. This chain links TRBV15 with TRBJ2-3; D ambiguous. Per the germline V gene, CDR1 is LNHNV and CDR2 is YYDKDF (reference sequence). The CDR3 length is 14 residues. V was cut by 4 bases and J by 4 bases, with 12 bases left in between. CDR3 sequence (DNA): TGTGCCACCAGCACCGTCTTGGGCCCAGATACGCAGTATTTT. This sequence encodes CATSTVLGPDTQYF.

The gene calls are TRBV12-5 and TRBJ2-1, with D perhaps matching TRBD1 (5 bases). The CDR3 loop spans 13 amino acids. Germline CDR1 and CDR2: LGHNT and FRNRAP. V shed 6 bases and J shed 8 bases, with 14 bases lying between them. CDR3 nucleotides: TGTGCTAGTGGCCGGAACTTAGGGGATGAGCAGTTCTTC. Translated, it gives CASGRNLGDEQFF.

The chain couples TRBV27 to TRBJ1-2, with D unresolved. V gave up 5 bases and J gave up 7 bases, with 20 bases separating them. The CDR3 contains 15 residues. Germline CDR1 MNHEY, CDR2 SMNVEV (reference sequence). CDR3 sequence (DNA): TGTGCCAGCAGTCTTGGGTTTGCCGGGGTAGGTGGCTACACCTTC. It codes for CASSLGFAGVGGYTF.

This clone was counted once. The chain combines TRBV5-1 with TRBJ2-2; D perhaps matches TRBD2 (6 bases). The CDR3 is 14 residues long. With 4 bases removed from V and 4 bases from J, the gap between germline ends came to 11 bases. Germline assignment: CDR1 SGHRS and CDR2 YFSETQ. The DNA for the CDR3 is TGCGCCAGCAGCGCCGGGGACTCCACCGGGGAGCTGTTTTTT. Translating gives CASSAGDSTGELFF.

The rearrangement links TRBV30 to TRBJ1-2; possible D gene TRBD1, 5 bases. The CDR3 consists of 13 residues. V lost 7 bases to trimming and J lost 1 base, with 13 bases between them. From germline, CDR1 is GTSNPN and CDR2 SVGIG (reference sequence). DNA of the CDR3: TGTGCCTCCGGTCTGGGGGGTAACTATGGCTACACCTTC. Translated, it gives CASGLGGNYGYTF.

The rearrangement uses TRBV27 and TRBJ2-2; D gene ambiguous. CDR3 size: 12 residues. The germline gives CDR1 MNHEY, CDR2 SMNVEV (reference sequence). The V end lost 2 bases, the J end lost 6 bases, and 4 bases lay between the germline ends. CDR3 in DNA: TGTGCCAGCAGTTTAATCGCCGGGGAGCTGTTTTTT. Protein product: CASSLIAGELFF.

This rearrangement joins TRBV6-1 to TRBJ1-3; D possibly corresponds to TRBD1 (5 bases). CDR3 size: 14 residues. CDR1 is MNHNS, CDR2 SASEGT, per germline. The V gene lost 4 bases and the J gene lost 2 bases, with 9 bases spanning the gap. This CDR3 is CASSGVRAGNTIYF. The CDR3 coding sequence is TGTGCCAGCAGTGGGGTCAGGGCTGGAAACACCATATATTTT.

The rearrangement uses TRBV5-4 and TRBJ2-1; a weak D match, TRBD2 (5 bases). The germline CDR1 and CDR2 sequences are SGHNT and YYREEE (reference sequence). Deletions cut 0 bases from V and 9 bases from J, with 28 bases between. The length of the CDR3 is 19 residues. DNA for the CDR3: TGTGCCAGCAGCTTGGGCGTCGGGAATGGGGAGCGAGGGATCGGTGAGCAGTTCTTC. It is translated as CASSLGVGNGERGIGEQFF.

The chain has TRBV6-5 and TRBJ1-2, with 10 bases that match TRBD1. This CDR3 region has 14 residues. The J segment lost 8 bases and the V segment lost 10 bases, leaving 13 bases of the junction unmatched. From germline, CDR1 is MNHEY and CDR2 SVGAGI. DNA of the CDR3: TGTGCCACCAAGCCCCTCCGGGACAGGGGAGGCTACACCTTC. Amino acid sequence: CATKPLRDRGGYTF.